These T cell receptor beta chains were read from a single sample in a study of blood T cells in healthy people across ages. TCRdb redid the calling of the 5' RACE reads with MiXCR, one entry per CDR3 protein. This sample has more than 1 million distinct CDR3 sequences, with 45% found just once. Sequenced input: blood. These receptors originate from a woman aged 55-70 years in good health. Both conserved end residues are part of each CDR3. Fields, in order: J gene, clone size, V gene, CDR3 length, D gene, CDR3 DNA, CDR3 protein. The D gene is left open where the match is weak. Only part of the rows carry a size: once, few, many, or a class if the clone is expanded.

TRBJ2-3,few,TRBV20-1,14,NA,TGCAGTGCTAGAGTAGGGGCGGGGACAGATACGCAGTATTTT,CSARVGAGTDTQYF
TRBJ2-7,NA,TRBV5-1,15,TRBD1,TGCGCCAGCAGCTCCGGGACAGGGGCCTCCTACGAGCAGTACTTC,CASSSGTGASYEQYF
TRBJ1-5,many,TRBV10-3,13,NA,TGTGCCATCAGTGAGTCGGTGAATCAGCCCCAGCATTTT,CAISESVNQPQHF
TRBJ2-3,NA,TRBV29-1,11,NA,TGCAGCTACCGGGTCTTGGATACGCAGTATTTT,CSYRVLDTQYF
TRBJ2-7,NA,TRBV20-1,15,TRBD2,TGCAGTGCTAGCCCACTAGCGGGGGGGACTGTTGAGCAGTACTTC,CSASPLAGGTVEQYF
TRBJ2-7,NA,TRBV27,14,TRBD2,TGTGCCAGCAGGAGAGCGGGAGCGGGCTACGAGCAGTACTTC,CASRRAGAGYEQYF
TRBJ2-7,many,TRBV14,13,NA,TGTGCCAGCAGCCAATCAGGGGGGCACGAGCAGTACTTC,CASSQSGGHEQYF
TRBJ1-1,NA,TRBV4-2,14,TRBD1,TGTGCCAGCAGCCACCACAGGGGGAACACTGAAGCTTTCTTT,CASSHHRGNTEAFF
TRBJ1-2,many,TRBV20-1,13,NA,TGCAGTGCTAGAGATCAGGGAAACTATGGCTACACCTTC,CSARDQGNYGYTF
TRBJ2-7,NA,TRBV28,15,NA,TGTGCCAGCAGTTCCCTTACCGGGACACCCTACGAGCAGTACTTC,CASSSLTGTPYEQYF
TRBJ1-1,NA,TRBV20-1,13,NA,TGCAGTGCTAAAACCCCAGGGGTCCCTGAAGCTTTCTTT,CSAKTPGVPEAFF
TRBJ2-7,few,TRBV29-1,13,TRBD1,TGCAGCGTTGTCAGGACAGGGAAGAACGAGCAGTACTTC,CSVVRTGKNEQYF
TRBJ1-5,NA,TRBV5-5,15,NA,TGTGCCAGCAGCTTGGCGGCGAACTTGGCTCAGCCCCAGCATTTT,CASSLAANLAQPQHF
TRBJ2-6,once,TRBV2,15,NA,TGTGCCAGCCGGACGAGGAACTCTGGGGCCAACGTCCTGACTTTC,CASRTRNSGANVLTF
TRBJ2-5,NA,TRBV25-1,10,NA,TGTGCCAACGGAGATAGGACCCAGTACTTC,CANGDRTQYF
TRBJ1-6,few,TRBV27,16,NA,TGTGCCAGCAGTACTGTGGGGAACTCCTATAATTCACCCCTCCACTTT,CASSTVGNSYNSPLHF
TRBJ1-2,NA,TRBV7-9,14,TRBD1,TGTGCCAGCAGCGCAAGGGGGCTCGGCTATGGCTACACCTTC,CASSARGLGYGYTF
TRBJ1-2,few,TRBV2,16,NA,TGTGCCAGCAGTGTTAAACAGGCTCCTATTAACTATGGCTACACCTTC,CASSVKQAPINYGYTF
TRBJ1-1,NA,TRBV20-1,13,NA,TGCAGTGCTAAACAGGGATTCAACACTGAAGCTTTCTTT,CSAKQGFNTEAFF
TRBJ2-7,few,TRBV6-2/TRBV6-3,13,NA,TGTGCCAGCAGCCCATGGGACCCTCCCAGCCAGTACTTC,CASSPWDPPSQYF
TRBJ2-1,NA,TRBV19,15,TRBD2,TGTGCCAGTAGTAACAGCGGGAGGGCGGGGAATGAGCAGTTCTTC,CASSNSGRAGNEQFF
TRBJ2-3,few,TRBV20-1,12,NA,TGCAGGGGGGTAGGGGGGCCAGATACGCAGTATTTT,CRGVGGPDTQYF
TRBJ2-7,NA,TRBV5-1,14,NA,TGCGCCAGCAGCTTGGCCGGCGCTAGCAACGAGCAGTACTTC,CASSLAGASNEQYF
TRBJ2-1,NA,TRBV2,12,NA,TGTGCCAGCATTGGTGGCTACAATGAGCAGTTCTTC,CASIGGYNEQFF
TRBJ2-5,few,TRBV7-2,14,NA,TGTGCCAGCAGCTTAGGGTACTCGCAAGAGACCCAGTACTTC,CASSLGYSQETQYF
TRBJ2-5,few,TRBV7-9,16,TRBD2,TGTGCCAGCAGCTCCTGGACTAGCGGGCCACAAGAGACCCAGTACTTC,CASSSWTSGPQETQYF
TRBJ2-6,few,TRBV20-1,16,NA,TGCAGTGCTCCAGCCTCACAGGGTTCTGGGGCCAACGTCCTGACTTTC,CSAPASQGSGANVLTF
TRBJ2-7,NA,TRBV6-6,17,NA,TGTGCCAGCAGTTACTTAAAATCACCGGGACAATCGTACGAGCAGTACTTC,CASSYLKSPGQSYEQYF
TRBJ1-1,NA,TRBV10-3,15,NA,TGTGCCATCAGTGAGTCGGGGGAGGCCGACGCTGAAGCTTTCTTT,CAISESGEADAEAFF
TRBJ1-5,NA,TRBV30,14,TRBD1,TGTGCCTGGAGCGACAGGGGAGGTAATCAGCCCCAGCATTTT,CAWSDRGGNQPQHF
TRBJ2-1,NA,TRBV20-1,16,NA,TGCAGTGCAGACCGAAGGGCGGGCGGCTCCTACAATGAGCAGTTCTTC,CSADRRAGGSYNEQFF
TRBJ2-5,few,TRBV4-1,15,NA,TGCGCCAGCAGCCCTCGGGGCGGCCAGAAAGAGACCCAGTACTTC,CASSPRGGQKETQYF
TRBJ1-5,NA,TRBV24-1,15,NA,TGTGCCACCAGGGCCGGCGGGGCTCGACGTCAGCCCCAGCATTTT,CATRAGGARRQPQHF
TRBJ2-7,NA,TRBV7-9,16,TRBD1,TGTGCCAGCAGCTCGGTCCCGGGACAGCCAGATTACGAGCAGTACTTC,CASSSVPGQPDYEQYF
TRBJ2-7,NA,TRBV20-1,12,NA,TGCAGTGCTAGAACTACCCCCTACGAGCAGTACTTC,CSARTTPYEQYF
TRBJ1-2,once,TRBV11-2,18,TRBD1,TGTGCCAGCAGCTCCAGCGGGGACAGGGGGCGCCGGGGCTATGGCTACACCTTC,CASSSSGDRGRRGYGYTF
TRBJ2-7,NA,TRBV27,14,NA,TGTGCCAGCAGACGGGTAGAACAGCCTTACGAGCAGTACTTC,CASRRVEQPYEQYF
TRBJ2-3,NA,TRBV12-3/TRBV12-4,16,TRBD2,TGTGCCAGCAGCCTGTCTAGCGGAGGATGGGCAGATACGCAGTATTTT,CASSLSSGGWADTQYF
TRBJ2-5,NA,TRBV5-8,15,TRBD1,TGTGCCAGCAGTGCCGGGACAGTCCTACAAGAGACCCAGTACTTC,CASSAGTVLQETQYF
TRBJ2-7,NA,TRBV14,14,NA,TGTGCCAGCAGCCAAGAGGCGGGGTTCTACGAGCAGTACTTC,CASSQEAGFYEQYF
TRBJ2-3,few,TRBV7-2,15,TRBD2,TGTGCCAGCAGCTTAGGGGGGGGAAACGGGGATACGCAGTATTTT,CASSLGGGNGDTQYF
TRBJ1-4,NA,TRBV14,15,NA,TGTGCCAGCAGCCAGTCCTGGGATCCGCCTGAAAAACTGTTTTTT,CASSQSWDPPEKLFF
TRBJ2-7,few,TRBV6-2/TRBV6-3,14,NA,TGTGCCAGCAGTGAGGACTCGCTCTTTGGCGAGCAGTACTTC,CASSEDSLFGEQYF
TRBJ2-7,NA,TRBV10-3,15,TRBD2,TGTGCCATCAGTGGAAAGGCGGGAGGAACGTCCGAGCAGTACTTC,CAISGKAGGTSEQYF
TRBJ2-7,NA,TRBV29-1,16,TRBD2,TGCAGCGTTGTAAGGGTATCGGGACTAGCGGGAGGCGAGCAGTACTTC,CSVVRVSGLAGGEQYF
TRBJ2-7,NA,TRBV5-6,16,NA,TGTGCCAGCATCCCGGGGGGCGGGAGCTCCTACAATGAGCAGTACTTC,CASIPGGGSSYNEQYF
TRBJ2-2,NA,TRBV29-1,12,TRBD2,TGCAGCGTTCGGGGGGTGGGCGGGGAGCTGTTTTTT,CSVRGVGGELFF
TRBJ2-5,NA,TRBV7-9,18,TRBD2,TGTGCCAGCAGCCCACAACCGGGACTAGCGGGAGGTCCGAAGACCCAGTACTTC,CASSPQPGLAGGPKTQYF
TRBJ2-1,NA,TRBV29-1,15,TRBD2,TGCAGCGTTGAAGGATCGAGCGGGGTGTACAATGAGCAGTTCTTC,CSVEGSSGVYNEQFF
TRBJ2-5,few,TRBV4-1,14,NA,TGCGCCAGCAGCCCGGACGGAGCTGGGGAGACCCAGTACTTC,CASSPDGAGETQYF
TRBJ1-4,NA,TRBV7-2,14,NA,TGTGCCGGCAGCCCTGGGAGCGGCGATGAAAAACTGTTTTTT,CAGSPGSGDEKLFF
TRBJ2-7,once,TRBV7-2,15,TRBD2,TGTGCCAGCAGCTTTAGCGGGAGGGTGACTTACGAGCAGTACTTC,CASSFSGRVTYEQYF
TRBJ2-5,many,TRBV6-6,13,TRBD1,TGTGCCAGCAGTTCAGGGGGACGAGAGACCCAGTACTTC,CASSSGGRETQYF